This T cell receptor (beta chain) was observed in a study of tumor-infiltrating lymphocytes in primary liver carcinoma. The overall study: All patients had surgically resected primary liver carcinoma. Aged between 30 and 69 years, the patients were men and women. Study outcomes and limitations: Between tumor regions, pairs overlapped more than tumor-adjacent and tumor-blood pairs did.

Germline DNA was also extracted, while the blood RNA originated from unsorted whole blood. The CDR3 totals 15 residues. V lost 3 bases to trimming and J lost 8 bases, with 19 bases between them. The germline V gene encodes CDR1 MNHNS and CDR2 SASEGT. Comments on this clonotype: The antigen remains unidentified.

cDNA specific to TCR beta was made from roughly 500 ng of total RNA, with a constant-region primer employed for priming. ARM-PCR, slightly modified, supplied the TCR beta libraries through three nested multiplex PCR rounds. Use of TRBV1-TRBV30 forward primers with a C-beta reverse primer characterized the first two PCR rounds, which lasted nine to eleven cycles each. TCRdb itself ran the multiplex PCR reads through MiXCR, one entry per CDR3 protein. The sample lists 300,000 to 350,000 distinct CDR3 sequences; nearly 60% were seen once. Sequencing was carried out using peripheral blood. The origin of this receptor is a woman aged 30 to 39 with primary liver carcinoma and hepatitis B virus infection. The chain couples TRBV6-1 to TRBJ1-2; D might be TRBD1 (5 bases). The CDR3 region has the DNA TGTGCCAGCAGTGAGGGGCGGCAGGCCCCAGGAGGCTACACCTTC. This encodes CASSEGRQAPGGYTF.